The clone carrying this TCR beta chain was recorded many times. This entry comes from a study of Graves' ophthalmopathy and Graves' hyperthyroidism. The study amplified TCR beta CDR3 regions using RNA transcripts. After a first-round RT-PCR with HTBI primers, a second-round multiplex PCR was run. TCRdb redid the calling of the multiplex PCR reads with MiXCR, one entry per CDR3 protein. The repertoire holds 680,000 or so distinct CDR3 sequences, with about 20% as singletons. Deletions cut 1 base from V and 7 bases from J, with 8 bases between. The CDR3 extends over 12 amino acids. In germline, CDR1 is LNHNV, CDR2 YYDKDF (reference sequence).

This chain joins TRBV15 and TRBJ2-7; D not certain. The sample was peripheral blood. This clonotype was sampled from a woman younger than 30 with stable Graves' hyperthyroidism. Some clones in this sample may be carry-over from other donors' samples. The CDR3 region has the DNA TGTGCCACCAGCAGAGCGGGTGGGGAGCAGTACTTC. Protein: CATSRAGGEQYF.